Below, 3 T cell receptor beta chains from the same sample are listed, as sequenced in a study of blood T cell repertoires in COVID-19 (dated by TCRdb to about 2020). To prepare the library, the immunoSEQ multiplex PCR assay was applied. TCRdb obtained this table from immuneACCESS and retained in-frame rearrangements with V and J assigned. These tables miss some clones; where compared with another copy, unresolved V genes account for less than half of the shortfall, and the remainder is unexplained. The table for this sample lists approximately 300,000 clones; 88% of them were counted only once. Approximately 4% of the sample rests with the top ten. Sequencing was performed on peripheral blood. All receptors come from a woman aged 45 to 65 with active or convalescent COVID-19.

The CDR3 protein is CASSESFYQPQHF. Written as DNA, the CDR3 is TGTGCCAGCAGTGAATCGTTCTATCAGCCCCAGCATTTT. The chain carries TRBV25-1 and TRBJ1-5; D is unresolved. CDR1 and CDR2 (germline): MGHDK, SYGVNS. V was shortened by 1 base and J by 5 bases, with 6 bases between the two germline ends. This CDR3 spans 13 amino acids.

This rearrangement joins TRBV4-1 to TRBJ2-7, with TRBD1 matching over 7 bases. The CDR3 runs 18 residues. The germline V gene encodes CDR1 MGHRA and CDR2 YSYEKL. The ends lost 1 base at V and 1 base at J; junction bases unmatched: 13. The CDR3 protein is CASSQAPGQFLSSYEQYF. Written as DNA, the CDR3 is TGCGCCAGCAGCCAAGCCCCGGGACAGTTCCTCTCATCCTACGAGCAGTACTTC.

DNA for the CDR3: TGTGCCAGCAGTTCTGGGGAGCACACTGAAGCTTTCTTT. Amino acid sequence: CASSSGEHTEAFF. J is TRBJ1-1 and V is TRBV2; D call uncertain. Germline-derived CDR1 and CDR2 are SNHLY and FYNNEI. The CDR3 runs 13 residues. Trimming removed 5 bases from V and 3 bases from J, with 10 bases in between.